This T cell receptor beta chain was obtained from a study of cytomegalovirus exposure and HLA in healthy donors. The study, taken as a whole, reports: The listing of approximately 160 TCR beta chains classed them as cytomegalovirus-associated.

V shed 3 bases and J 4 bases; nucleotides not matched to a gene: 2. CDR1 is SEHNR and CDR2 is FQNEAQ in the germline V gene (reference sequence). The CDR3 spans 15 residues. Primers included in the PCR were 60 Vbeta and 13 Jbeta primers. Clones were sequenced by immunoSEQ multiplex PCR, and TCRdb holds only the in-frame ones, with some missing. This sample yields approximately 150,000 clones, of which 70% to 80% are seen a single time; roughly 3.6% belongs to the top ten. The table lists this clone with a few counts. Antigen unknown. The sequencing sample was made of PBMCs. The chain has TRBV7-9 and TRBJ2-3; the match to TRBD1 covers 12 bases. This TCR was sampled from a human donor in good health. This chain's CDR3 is CASSFGTGGPDTQYF. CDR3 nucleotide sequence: TGTGCCAGCAGCTTTGGGACAGGGGGCCCAGATACGCAGTATTTT.